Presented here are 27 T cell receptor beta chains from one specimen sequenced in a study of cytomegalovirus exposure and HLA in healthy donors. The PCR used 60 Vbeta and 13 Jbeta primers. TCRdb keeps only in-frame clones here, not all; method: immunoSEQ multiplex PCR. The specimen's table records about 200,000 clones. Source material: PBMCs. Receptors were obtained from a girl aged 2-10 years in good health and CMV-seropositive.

The CDR3 loop is CASRPTTGAEAFF. CDR3 sequence (DNA): TGTGCCAGCAGACCTACGACAGGAGCCGAGGCTTTCTTT. The chain is built from TRBV6-5 and TRBJ1-1; weak D call: TRBD1 (6 bases). The length of the CDR3 is 13 residues. Trimming left V 6 bases short and J 11 bases short, with 19 bases between. Germline V gene data show CDR1 as MNHEY and CDR2 as SVGAGI.

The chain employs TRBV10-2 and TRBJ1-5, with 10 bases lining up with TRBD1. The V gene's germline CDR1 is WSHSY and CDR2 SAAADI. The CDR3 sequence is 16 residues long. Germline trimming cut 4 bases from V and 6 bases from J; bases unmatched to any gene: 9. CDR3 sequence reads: CASSANRDRGGQPQHF. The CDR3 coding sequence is TGCGCCAGCAGTGCAAATCGGGACAGGGGTGGTCAGCCCCAGCATTTT.

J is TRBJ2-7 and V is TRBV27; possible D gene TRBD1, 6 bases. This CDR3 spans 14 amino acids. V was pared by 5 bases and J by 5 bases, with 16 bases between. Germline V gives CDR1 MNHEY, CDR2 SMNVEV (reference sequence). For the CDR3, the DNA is TGTGCCAGCAGTGCCTCCAGGGGTGGCGACGAGCAGTACTTC. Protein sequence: CASSASRGGDEQYF.

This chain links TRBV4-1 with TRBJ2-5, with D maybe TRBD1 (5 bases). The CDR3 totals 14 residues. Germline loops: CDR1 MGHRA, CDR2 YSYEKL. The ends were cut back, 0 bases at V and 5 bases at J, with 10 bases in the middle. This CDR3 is CASSQDSAGETQYF. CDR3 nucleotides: TGCGCCAGCAGCCAAGATAGTGCAGGGGAGACCCAGTACTTC.

CDR3 amino acids: CASSVQQGSETQYF. Written as DNA, the CDR3 is TGTGCCAGCAGCGTACAACAGGGGTCAGAGACCCAGTACTTC. J is TRBJ2-5 and V is TRBV13, with 7 bases aligning to TRBD1. The ends lost 5 bases at V and 4 bases at J; junction bases unmatched: 7. This CDR3 comprises 14 residues. Germline values: CDR1 PRHDT, CDR2 FYEKMQ (reference sequence).

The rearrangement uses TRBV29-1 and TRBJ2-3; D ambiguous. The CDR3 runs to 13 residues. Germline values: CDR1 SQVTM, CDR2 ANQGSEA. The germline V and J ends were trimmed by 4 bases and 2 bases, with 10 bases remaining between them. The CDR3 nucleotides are TGCAGCGTTGTACGGTTACTCACAGATACGCAGTATTTT. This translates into CSVVRLLTDTQYF.

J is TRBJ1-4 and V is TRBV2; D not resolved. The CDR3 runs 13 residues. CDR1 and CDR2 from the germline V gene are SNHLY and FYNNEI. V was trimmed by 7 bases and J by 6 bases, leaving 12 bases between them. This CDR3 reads CASTSPVDEKLFF. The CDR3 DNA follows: TGTGCCAGCACTTCCCCCGTAGATGAAAAACTGTTTTTT. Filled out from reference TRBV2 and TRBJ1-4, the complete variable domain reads EPEVTQTPSHQVTQMGQEVILRCVPISNHLYFYWYRQILGQKVEFLVSFYNNEISEKSEIFDDQFSVERPDGSNFTLKIRSTKLEDSAMYFCASTSPVDEKLFFGSGTQLSVL.

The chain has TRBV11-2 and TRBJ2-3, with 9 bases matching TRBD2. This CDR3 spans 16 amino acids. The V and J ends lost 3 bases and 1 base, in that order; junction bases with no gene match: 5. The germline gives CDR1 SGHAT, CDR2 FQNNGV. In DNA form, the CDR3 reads TGTGCCAGCAGCTTTCTAGCGGGAAAAGGCACAGATACGCAGTATTTT. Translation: CASSFLAGKGTDTQYF.

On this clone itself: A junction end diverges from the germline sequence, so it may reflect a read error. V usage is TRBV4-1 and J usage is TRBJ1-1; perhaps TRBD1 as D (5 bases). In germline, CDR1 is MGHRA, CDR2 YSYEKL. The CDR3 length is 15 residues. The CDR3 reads CASSQYAGMNTGAFF. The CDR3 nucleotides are TGCGCCAGCAGCCAATACGCAGGGATGAACACTGGAGCTTTCTTT.

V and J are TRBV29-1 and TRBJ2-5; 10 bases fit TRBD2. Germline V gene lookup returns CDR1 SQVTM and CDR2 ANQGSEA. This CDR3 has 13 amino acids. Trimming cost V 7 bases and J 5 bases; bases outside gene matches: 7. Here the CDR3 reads CSAQAGGRETQYF. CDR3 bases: TGCAGCGCGCAAGCGGGAGGGAGGGAGACCCAGTACTTC.

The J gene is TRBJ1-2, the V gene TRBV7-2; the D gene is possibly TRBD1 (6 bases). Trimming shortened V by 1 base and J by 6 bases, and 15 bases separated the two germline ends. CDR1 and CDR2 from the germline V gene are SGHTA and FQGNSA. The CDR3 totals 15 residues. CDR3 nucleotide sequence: TGTGCCAGCAGCTTAGGGGGGGGGCTTAGTGATGGCTACACCTTC. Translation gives CASSLGGGLSDGYTF. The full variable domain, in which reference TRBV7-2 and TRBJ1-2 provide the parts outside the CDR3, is GAGVSQSPSNKVTEKGKDVELRCDPISGHTALYWYRQSLGQGLEFLIYFQGNSAPDKSGLPSDRFSAERTGGSVSTLTIQRTQQEDSAVYLCASSLGGGLSDGYTFGSGTRLTVV.

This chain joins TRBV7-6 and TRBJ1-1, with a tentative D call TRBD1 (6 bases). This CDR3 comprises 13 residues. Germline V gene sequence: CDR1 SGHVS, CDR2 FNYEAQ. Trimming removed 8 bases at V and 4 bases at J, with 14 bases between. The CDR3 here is CASGTLGGTEAFF. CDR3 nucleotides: TGTGCCAGCGGAACCCTAGGGGGCACTGAAGCTTTCTTT.

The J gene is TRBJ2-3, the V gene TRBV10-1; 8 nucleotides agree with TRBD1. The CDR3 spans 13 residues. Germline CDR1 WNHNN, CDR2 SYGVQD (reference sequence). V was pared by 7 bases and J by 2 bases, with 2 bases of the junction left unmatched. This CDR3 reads CASKGQATDTQYF. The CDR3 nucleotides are TGCGCCAGCAAGGGACAGGCCACAGATACGCAGTATTTT.

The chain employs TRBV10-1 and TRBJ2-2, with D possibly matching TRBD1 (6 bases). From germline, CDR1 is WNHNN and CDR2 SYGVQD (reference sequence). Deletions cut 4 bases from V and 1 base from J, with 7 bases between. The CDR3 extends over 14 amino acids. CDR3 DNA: TGCGCCAGCAGTGGAGGGGGGAACACCGGGGAGCTGTTTTTT. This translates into CASSGGGNTGELFF.

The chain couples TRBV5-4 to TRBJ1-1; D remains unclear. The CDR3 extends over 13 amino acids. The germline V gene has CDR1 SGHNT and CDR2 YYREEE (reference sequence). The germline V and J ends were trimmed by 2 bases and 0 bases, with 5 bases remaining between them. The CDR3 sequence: CASSFGMNTEAFF. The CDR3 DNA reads TGTGCCAGCAGCTTCGGGATGAACACTGAAGCTTTCTTT.

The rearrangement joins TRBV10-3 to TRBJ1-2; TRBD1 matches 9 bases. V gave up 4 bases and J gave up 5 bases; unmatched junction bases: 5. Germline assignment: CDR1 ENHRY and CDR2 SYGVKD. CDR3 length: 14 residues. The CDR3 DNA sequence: TGTGCCATCAGTGCAGGACAGGGGATGTATGGCTACACCTTC. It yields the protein CAISAGQGMYGYTF.

CDR3 region: CACQGFSGNTIYF. The CDR3 DNA reads as TGTGCCTGCCAGGGGTTCTCTGGAAACACCATATATTTT. The chain joins TRBV30 to TRBJ1-3, with TRBD1 as a possible D gene (6 bases). The germline gives CDR1 GTSNPN, CDR2 SVGIG (reference sequence). This CDR3 comprises 13 residues. V was cut by 6 bases and J by 0 bases, with 9 bases left in between.

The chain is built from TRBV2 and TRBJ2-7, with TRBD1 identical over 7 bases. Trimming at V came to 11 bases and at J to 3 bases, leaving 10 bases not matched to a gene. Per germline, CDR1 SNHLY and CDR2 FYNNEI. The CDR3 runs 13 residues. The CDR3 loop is CAGENGQDYEQYF. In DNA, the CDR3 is TGTGCCGGAGAAAACGGACAGGACTACGAGCAGTACTTC.

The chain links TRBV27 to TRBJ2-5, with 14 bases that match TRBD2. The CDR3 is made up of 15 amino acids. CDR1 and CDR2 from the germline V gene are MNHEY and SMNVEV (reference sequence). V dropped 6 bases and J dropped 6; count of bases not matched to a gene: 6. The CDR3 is CASSQGTSGSKTQYF. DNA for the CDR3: TGTGCCAGCAGCCAGGGGACTAGCGGGAGCAAGACCCAGTACTTC.

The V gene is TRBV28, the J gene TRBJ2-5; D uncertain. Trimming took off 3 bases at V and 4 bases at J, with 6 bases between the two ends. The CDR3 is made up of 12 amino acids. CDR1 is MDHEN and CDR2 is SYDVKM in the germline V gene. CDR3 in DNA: TGTGCCAGCAGTTTTACAAGAGAGACCCAGTACTTC. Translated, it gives CASSFTRETQYF.

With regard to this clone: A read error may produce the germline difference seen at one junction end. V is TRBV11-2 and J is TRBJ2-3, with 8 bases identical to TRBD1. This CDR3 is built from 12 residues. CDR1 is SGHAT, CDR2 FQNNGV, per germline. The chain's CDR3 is CASSLDRGAQYF. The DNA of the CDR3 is TGTGCCAGCAGCCTAGACAGGGGAGCGCAGTATTTT.

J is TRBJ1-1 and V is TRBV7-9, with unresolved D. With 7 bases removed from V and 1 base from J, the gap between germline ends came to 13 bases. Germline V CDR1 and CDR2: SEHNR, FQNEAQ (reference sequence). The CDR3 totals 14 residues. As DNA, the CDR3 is TGTGCCAGCAATTCCGGACTACCGAACACTGAAGCTTTCTTT. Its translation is CASNSGLPNTEAFF. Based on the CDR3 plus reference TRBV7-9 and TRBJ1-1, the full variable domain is DTGVSQNPRHKITKRGQNVTFRCDPISEHNRLYWYRQTLGQGPEFLTYFQNEAQLEKSRLLSDRFSAERPKGSFSTLEIQRTEQGDSAMYLCASNSGLPNTEAFFGQGTRLTVV.

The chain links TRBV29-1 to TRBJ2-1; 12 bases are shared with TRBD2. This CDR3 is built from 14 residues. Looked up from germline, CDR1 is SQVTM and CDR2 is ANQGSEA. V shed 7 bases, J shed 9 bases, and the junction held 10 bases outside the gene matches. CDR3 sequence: CSANLAGGSGEQFF. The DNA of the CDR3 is TGCAGCGCAAACCTAGCGGGGGGGAGTGGTGAGCAGTTCTTC.

CDR3 sequence: CASSPGTGLTYEQYF. The CDR3 DNA is TGTGCCAGCAGCCCAGGGACAGGCCTCACCTACGAGCAGTACTTC. The chain carries TRBV5-5 and TRBJ2-7; TRBD1 matches 8 bases. Per germline, CDR1 SGHKS and CDR2 YYEKEE (reference sequence). V lost 4 bases to trimming and J lost 2 bases; unmatched junction nucleotides: 8. The CDR3 is 15 amino acids.

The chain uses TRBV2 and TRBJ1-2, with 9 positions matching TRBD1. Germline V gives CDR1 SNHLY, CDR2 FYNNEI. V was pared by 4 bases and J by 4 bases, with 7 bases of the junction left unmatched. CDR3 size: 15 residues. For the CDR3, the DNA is TGTGCCAGCAGTGGGGACAGGGTGGGTACCTATGGCTACACCTTC. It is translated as CASSGDRVGTYGYTF.

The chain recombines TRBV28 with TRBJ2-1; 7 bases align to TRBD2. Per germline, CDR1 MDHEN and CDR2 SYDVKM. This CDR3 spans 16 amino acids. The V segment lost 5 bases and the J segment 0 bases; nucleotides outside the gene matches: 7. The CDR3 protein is CASSTSAILSYNEQFF. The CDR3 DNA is TGTGCCAGCAGTACTAGCGCCATACTCTCCTACAATGAGCAGTTCTTC.

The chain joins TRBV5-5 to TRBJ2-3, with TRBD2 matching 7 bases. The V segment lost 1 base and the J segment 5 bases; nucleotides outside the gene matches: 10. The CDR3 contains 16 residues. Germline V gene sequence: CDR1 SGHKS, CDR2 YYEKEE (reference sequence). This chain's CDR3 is CASSLRGGRVGDTQYF. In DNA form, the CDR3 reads TGTGCCAGCAGCTTGAGAGGTGGGAGGGTCGGAGATACGCAGTATTTT.